This TCR beta chain was sequenced during a study of regulatory T cells in long-lasting Graves disease. Time point given: newly diagnosed GD, antithyroid drugs for less than 3 months. Making the TCR library involved RNA that had been extracted from PBMCs. The germline V gene encodes CDR1 SQVTM and CDR2 ANQGSEA. Trimming took 6 bases from V and 0 from J, leaving 18 bases between them. The CDR3 spans 16 residues. Library construction for TCR beta used iRepertoire HTBI primers and Arm-PCR of CDR3 regions. TCRdb reprocessed the multiplex PCR reads with MiXCR, giving one entry per CDR3 protein. In the table there are about 540,000 distinct CDR3 sequences, roughly 14% of which are singletons. The same sample was also studied in work on T cells in Graves' hyperthyroidism and ophthalmopathy. That report notes: Median prediction lead before ophthalmopathy onset was 6 to 8 months with the model.

The TCR sequence derives from a man younger than 45 with Graves disease. Sample: peripheral blood mononuclear cells (PBMCs), taken at new diagnosis, from a patient treated with antithyroid drugs. This chain links TRBV29-1 with TRBJ2-1, with TRBD2 as a possible D gene (5 bases). For the CDR3, the DNA is TGCAGCGTCCCAAGTGTAATTGGGAGCTCCTACAATGAGCAGTTCTTC. Protein sequence: CSVPSVIGSSYNEQFF.